This record covers a single T cell receptor (beta chain). V lost 4 bases, J lost 4 bases, and 16 bases lay in between. This CDR3 is built from 14 residues. From germline, CDR1 is GTSNPN and CDR2 SVGIG (reference sequence). In the original workflow: Reference gene primer amplification yielded estimated nucleated cell counts. Measured with immunoSEQ multiplex PCR; TCRdb has only the in-frame clones, and not every one. Clone size and V and J calls were adopted from that table, with D and trimming inferred from the DNA. Here the sample spans 120,000 or so clones, around 86% being singletons. The data originate from a study of blood T cell repertoires in COVID-19. Study at large: Italy, Spain and the United States were the sources of the convalescent and acute COVID-19 samples.

Source material: peripheral blood. J is TRBJ1-2 and V is TRBV30; no definite D call. This sequence originates from a man aged 40-50 years with acute or convalescent COVID-19. Here the CDR3 DNA reads TGTGCCTGGACGGGTCTGAGATACGGCTATGGCTACACCTTC. This codes for CAWTGLRYGYGYTF.